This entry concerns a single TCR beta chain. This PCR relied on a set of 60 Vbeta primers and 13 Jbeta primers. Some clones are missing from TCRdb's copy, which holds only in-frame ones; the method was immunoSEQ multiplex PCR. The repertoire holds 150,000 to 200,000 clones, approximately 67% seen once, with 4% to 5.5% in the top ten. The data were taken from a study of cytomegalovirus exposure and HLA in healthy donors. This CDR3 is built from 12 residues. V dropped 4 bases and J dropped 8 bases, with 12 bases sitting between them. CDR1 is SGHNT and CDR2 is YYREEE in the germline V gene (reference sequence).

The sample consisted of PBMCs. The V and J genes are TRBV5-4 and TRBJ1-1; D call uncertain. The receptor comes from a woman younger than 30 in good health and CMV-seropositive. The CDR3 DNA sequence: TGTGCCAGCAGCGAAGCGGGTCGCGAAGCTTTCTTT. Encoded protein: CASSEAGREAFF. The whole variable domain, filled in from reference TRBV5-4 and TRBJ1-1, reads ETGVTQSPTHLIKTRGQQVTLRCSSQSGHNTVSWYQQALGQGPQFIFQYYREEENGRGNFPPRFSGLQFPNYSSELNVNALELDDSALYLCASSEAGREAFFGQGTRLTVV.